These 17 T cell receptor beta chains share one sample of origin, sequenced in a study of blood T cell repertoires in COVID-19. The method was immunoSEQ multiplex PCR; TCRdb's version includes in-frame clones alone and lacks a portion of them. The sample records 150,000 to 200,000 clones, around three quarters being singletons. Sequenced: peripheral blood. The receptors here all came from a man aged 55 to 70 with acute or convalescent COVID-19.

The chain carries TRBV7-3 and TRBJ1-2; 8 bases map to TRBD1. Trimming took 5 bases from V and 7 from J; bases not matched to a gene: 6. CDR1 and CDR2 (germline): SGHTA, FQGTGA. This CDR3 region has 13 residues. CDR3 sequence reads: CASSKQGEGGYTF. DNA for the CDR3: TGTGCCAGCAGCAAACAGGGGGAGGGTGGCTACACCTTC.

This chain joins TRBV5-6 and TRBJ1-5, with TRBD1 matching 9 bases. The V and J ends lost 0 bases and 10 bases, in that order; junction bases with no gene match: 2. Germline CDR1 and CDR2: SGHDT and YYEEEE. This CDR3 is 13 amino acids long. The CDR3 DNA is TGTGCCAGCAGCTTGGGACAGGGGGGACCCCAGCATTTT. This encodes CASSLGQGGPQHF. Looking up the rest from reference TRBV5-6 and TRBJ1-5 gives the full variable domain: DAGVTQSPTHLIKTRGQQVTLRCSPKSGHDTVSWYQQALGQGPQFIFQYYEEEERQRGNFPDRFSGHQFPNYSSELNVNALLLGDSALYLCASSLGQGGPQHFGDGTRLSIL.

The rearrangement uses TRBV15 and TRBJ1-5; no clear D. Germline CDR1 and CDR2: LNHNV and YYDKDF (reference sequence). CDR3 length equals 17 residues. Trimming cost V 0 bases and J 1 base, with 13 bases left between them. DNA for the CDR3: TGTGCCACCAGCAGAGATCTTCCGAGCATGAGCAATCAGCCCCAGCATTTT. This sequence encodes CATSRDLPSMSNQPQHF.

This rearrangement joins TRBV21-1 to TRBJ1-4. TRBV21-1 is recorded as a pseudogene. The CDR3 has 12 residues. The CDR3, as DNA: TGTGCCAGCAGCACTACTAATGAAAAACTGTTTTTT. As protein: CASSTTNEKLFF.

This sequence joins TRBV27 and TRBJ2-1; 9 nucleotides align to TRBD1. The CDR3 length is 13 residues. After removal of 4 bases from V and 9 bases from J, the junction contained 4 bases not matched to a gene. Germline assignment: CDR1 MNHEY and CDR2 SMNVEV (reference sequence). Here the CDR3 reads CASSWTGESEQFF. DNA of the CDR3: TGTGCCAGCAGTTGGACAGGGGAATCTGAGCAGTTCTTC.

The sample holds a few counts of this clone. The chain employs TRBV10-1 and TRBJ1-3, with a weak D call TRBD1 (5 bases). Per the germline V gene, CDR1 is WNHNN and CDR2 is SYGVQD (reference sequence). CDR3 size: 15 residues. Trimming removed 6 bases at V and 1 base at J, with 13 bases between. The CDR3 nucleotides are TGCGCCAGCAGCGGGGGAACATCTTCTGGAAACACCATATATTTT. Translation: CASSGGTSSGNTIYF.

The rearrangement links TRBV27 to TRBJ2-2; no definite D call. The V end lost 5 bases, the J end lost 0 bases, and 10 bases lay between the germline ends. From germline, CDR1 is MNHEY and CDR2 SMNVEV (reference sequence). The CDR3 sequence is 15 residues long. This CDR3 reads CASSPEPANTGELFF. For the CDR3, the DNA is TGTGCCAGCAGTCCCGAACCGGCGAACACCGGGGAGCTGTTTTTT.

The chain joins TRBV27 to TRBJ2-7, with 10 bases matching TRBD1. The junction had 5 bases not matched to a gene; V was cut back by 3 bases and J by 3 bases. The CDR3 is 15 amino acids. From germline, CDR1 is MNHEY and CDR2 SMNVEV (reference sequence). Here the CDR3 DNA reads TGTGCCAGCAGTTTTGGGGGGACAGGGGACTACGAGCAGTACTTC. Its protein product is CASSFGGTGDYEQYF.

The CDR3 sequence: CASRTGMNTEAFF. The DNA for the CDR3 is TGTGCCAGCAGGACAGGGATGAACACTGAAGCTTTCTTT. V is TRBV2 and J is TRBJ1-1, with 7 bases identical to TRBD1. CDR3 length equals 13 residues. The V gene's germline CDR1 is SNHLY and CDR2 FYNNEI. V shed 6 bases and J 0 bases; nucleotides not matched to a gene: 1.

The chain joins TRBV4-2 to TRBJ1-2, with 10 bases lining up with TRBD1. The V gene end was trimmed by 1 base and the J gene end by 8 bases; junction bases not matched to a gene: 10. CDR1 and CDR2 (germline): LGHNA, YNFKEQ. This CDR3 is built from 16 residues. The CDR3 DNA reads as TGTGCCAGCAGCCAAGGCCGGGACAGGGGCGAGTCGGGCTACACCTTC. This gives the protein CASSQGRDRGESGYTF.

This clone turned up a few times. The V gene is TRBV5-1, the J gene TRBJ2-7, with a weak D call TRBD2 (6 bases). V lost 3 bases to trimming and J lost 5 bases, with 15 bases between them. CDR1 is SGHRS, CDR2 YFSETQ, per germline. The CDR3 has 14 residues. For the CDR3, the DNA is TGCGCCAGCAGCTCTCAGGGCCCGGGGGACGAGCAGTACTTC. It translates to CASSSQGPGDEQYF.

The rearrangement uses TRBV7-3 and TRBJ2-7; 13 nucleotides agree with TRBD2. The CDR3 extends over 16 amino acids. Germline lookup yields CDR1 SGHTA and CDR2 FQGTGA. The V and J ends lost 2 bases and 2 bases, in that order; junction bases with no gene match: 3. The CDR3 reads CASSLWTSGGPYEQYF. The CDR3 region has the DNA TGTGCCAGCAGCTTATGGACTAGCGGGGGCCCCTACGAGCAGTACTTC.

The chain uses TRBV3-1 (or the pseudogene TRBV3-2) and TRBJ1-4; a possible D gene is TRBD1 (6 bases). Germline CDR1 reads LGHDT; CDR2 reads YNNKEL (reference sequence). The CDR3 has 18 amino acids. The V end lost 4 bases, the J end lost 3 bases, and 21 bases lay between the germline ends. CDR3 in DNA: TGTGCCAGCAGCCTTACGGCGGGGGGCGCATTCGCTAATGAAAAACTGTTTTTT. Its translation is CASSLTAGGAFANEKLFF.

This clone has more than one count but fewer than ten. The V call is TRBV19, the J call TRBJ1-6; TRBD1 might be the D (5 bases). The CDR3 extends over 15 amino acids. With 5 bases removed from V and 3 bases from J, the gap between germline ends came to 11 bases. The germline V gene encodes CDR1 LNHDA and CDR2 SQIVND (reference sequence). CDR3 nucleotides: TGTGCCAGTAGTGGAGGGGTATTCTATAATTCACCCCTCCACTTT. Protein: CASSGGVFYNSPLHF. Supplemented by reference TRBV19 and TRBJ1-6, the full variable domain reads DGGITQSPKYLFRKEGQNVTLSCEQNLNHDAMYWYRQDPGQGLRLIYYSQIVNDFQKGDIAEGYSVSREKKESFPLTVTSAQKNPTAFYLCASSGGVFYNSPLHFGNGTRLTVT.

The chain joins TRBV9 to TRBJ2-7, with D possibly TRBD2 on 5 matching bases. CDR3 length equals 13 residues. Trimming stripped 5 bases from V and 3 bases from J, with 12 bases between. Germline V gives CDR1 SGDLS, CDR2 YYNGEE. As DNA, the CDR3 is TGTGCCAGCAGTCCGGGAAAAAACTACGAGCAGTACTTC. Its protein is CASSPGKNYEQYF. Based on the CDR3 plus reference TRBV9 and TRBJ2-7, the full variable domain is DSGVTQTPKHLITATGQRVTLRCSPRSGDLSVYWYQQSLDQGLQFLIQYYNGEERAKGNILERFSAQQFPDLHSELNLSSLELGDSALYFCASSPGKNYEQYFGPGTRLTVT.

A single count supports this clone. The chain combines TRBV7-2 with TRBJ1-5; a possible D gene is TRBD1 (5 bases). This CDR3 is built from 13 residues. V was trimmed by 3 bases and J by 5 bases, leaving 8 bases between them. Germline loops: CDR1 SGHTA, CDR2 FQGNSA. The DNA for the CDR3 is TGTGCCAGCAGCTTGACAGACTATCAGCCCCAGCATTTT. Translated: CASSLTDYQPQHF.

This clone was detected a few times. CDR3 nucleotide sequence: TGTGCCACCAGCAGAGATTCAGGTCAGATAAATCAGCCCCAGCATTTT. This gives the protein CATSRDSGQINQPQHF. The J gene is TRBJ1-5, the V gene TRBV15; no clear D gene. The CDR3 has 16 residues. V shed 0 bases and J shed 4 bases, with 13 bases lying between them. Germline V lookup: CDR1 LNHNV, CDR2 YYDKDF (reference sequence).